This T cell receptor (beta chain) was captured in a study of blood T cells in healthy people across ages. Donors gave around 10 milliliters of peripheral blood apiece. A minimum of 6 micrograms of total RNA was extracted per sample. Using a J-beta primer mix together with a sample-barcoded 5' primer, a second PCR was run for about 6 to 11 cycles. MiXCR, applied by TCRdb to the 5' RACE reads, yields one record per CDR3 protein. The data contain more than 800,000 distinct CDR3 sequences, around 26% of them singletons. The CDR3 runs 16 residues. Trimming stripped 2 bases from V and 2 bases from J, with 14 bases between. Germline lookup yields CDR1 MDHEN and CDR2 SYDVKM.

Material: blood. The chain uses TRBV28 and TRBJ2-3; D is possibly TRBD1 (5 bases). This clonotype was obtained from a woman older than 75 in good health. CDR3 residues: CASSLIPNRFTDTQYF. CDR3 sequence (DNA): TGTGCCAGCAGTTTAATTCCGAACAGGTTCACAGATACGCAGTATTTT.